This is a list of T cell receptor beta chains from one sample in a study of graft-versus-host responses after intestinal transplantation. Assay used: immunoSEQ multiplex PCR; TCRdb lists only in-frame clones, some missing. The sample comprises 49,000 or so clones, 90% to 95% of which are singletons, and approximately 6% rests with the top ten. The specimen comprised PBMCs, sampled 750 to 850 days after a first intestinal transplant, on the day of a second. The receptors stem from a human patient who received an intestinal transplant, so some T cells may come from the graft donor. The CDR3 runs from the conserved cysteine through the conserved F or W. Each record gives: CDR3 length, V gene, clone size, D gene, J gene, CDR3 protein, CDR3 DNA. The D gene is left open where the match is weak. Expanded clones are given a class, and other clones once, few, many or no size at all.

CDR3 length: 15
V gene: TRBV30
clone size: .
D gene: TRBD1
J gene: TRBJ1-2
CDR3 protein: CAWSILLTGARGYTF
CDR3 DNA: TGTGCCTGGAGTATACTTCTCACAGGGGCACGGGGCTACACCTTC

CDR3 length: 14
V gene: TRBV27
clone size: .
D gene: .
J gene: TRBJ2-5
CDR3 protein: CASSLLTGQETQYF
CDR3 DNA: TGTGCCAGCAGTTTATTAACAGGCCAAGAGACCCAGTACTTC

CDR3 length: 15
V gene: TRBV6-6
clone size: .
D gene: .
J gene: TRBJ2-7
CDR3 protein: CASSYSGPNSYEQYF
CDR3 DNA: TGTGCCAGCAGTTACTCTGGTCCAAACTCCTACGAGCAGTACTTC

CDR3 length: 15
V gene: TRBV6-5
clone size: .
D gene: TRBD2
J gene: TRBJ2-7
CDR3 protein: CASSRLAGALYEQYF
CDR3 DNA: TGTGCCAGCAGTAGACTAGCGGGAGCGTTGTACGAGCAGTACTTC

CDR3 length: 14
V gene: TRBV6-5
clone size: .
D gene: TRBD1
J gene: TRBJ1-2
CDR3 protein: CASSVHRGAYGYTF
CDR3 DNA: TGTGCCAGCAGTGTACACAGGGGAGCGTATGGCTACACCTTC

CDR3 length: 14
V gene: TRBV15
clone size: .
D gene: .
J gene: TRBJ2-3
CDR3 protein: CATQNYERGHTQYF
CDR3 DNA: TGTGCCACCCAAAACTATGAAAGGGGTCATACGCAGTATTTT

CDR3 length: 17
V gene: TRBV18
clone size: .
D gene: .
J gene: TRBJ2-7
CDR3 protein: CASSPATGPSPYYEQYF
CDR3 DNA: TGTGCCAGCTCACCAGCGACAGGCCCGTCTCCTTATTACGAGCAGTACTTC

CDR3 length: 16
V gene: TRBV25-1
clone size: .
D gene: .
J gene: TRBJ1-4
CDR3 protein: CASSEYGRGGSEKLFF
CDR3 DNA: TGTGCCAGCAGTGAATATGGAAGGGGGGGTTCGGAAAAACTGTTTTTT

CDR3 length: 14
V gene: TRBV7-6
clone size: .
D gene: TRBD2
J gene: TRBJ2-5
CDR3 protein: CASSLGGGRETQYF
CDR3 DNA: TGTGCCAGCAGCTTAGGTGGCGGGAGGGAGACCCAGTACTTC

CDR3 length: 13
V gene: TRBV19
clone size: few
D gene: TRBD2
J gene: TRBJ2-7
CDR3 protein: CASNSGLLYEQYF
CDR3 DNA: TGTGCCAGTAATTCGGGACTACTCTACGAGCAGTACTTC

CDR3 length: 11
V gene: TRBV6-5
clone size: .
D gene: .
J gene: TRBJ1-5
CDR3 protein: CASSSEQPQHF
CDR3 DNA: TGTGCCAGCAGTTCGGAACAGCCCCAGCATTTT

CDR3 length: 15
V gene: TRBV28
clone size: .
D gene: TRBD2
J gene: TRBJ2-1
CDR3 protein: CASSPGTSGSNEQFF
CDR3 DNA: TGTGCCAGTAGTCCCGGGACTAGCGGGAGTAATGAGCAGTTCTTC

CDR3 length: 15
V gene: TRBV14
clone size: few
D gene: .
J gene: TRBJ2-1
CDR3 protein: CASSQWRRGYNEQFF
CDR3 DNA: TGTGCCAGCAGCCAGTGGAGGCGAGGGTACAATGAGCAGTTCTTC

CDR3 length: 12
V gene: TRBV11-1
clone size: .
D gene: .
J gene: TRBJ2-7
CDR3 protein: CASSPQDYEQYF
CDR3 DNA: TGTGCCAGCAGCCCACAAGATTACGAGCAGTACTTC

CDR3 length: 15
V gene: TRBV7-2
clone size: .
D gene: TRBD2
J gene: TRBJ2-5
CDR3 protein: CASSLGQAGAETQYF
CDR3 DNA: TGTGCCAGCAGCTTAGGGCAGGCGGGAGCAGAGACCCAGTACTTC

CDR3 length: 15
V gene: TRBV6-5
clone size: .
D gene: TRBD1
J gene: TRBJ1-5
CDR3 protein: CASSRQGVNNQPQHF
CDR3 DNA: TGTGCCAGCAGTCGGCAGGGGGTTAACAATCAGCCCCAGCATTTT